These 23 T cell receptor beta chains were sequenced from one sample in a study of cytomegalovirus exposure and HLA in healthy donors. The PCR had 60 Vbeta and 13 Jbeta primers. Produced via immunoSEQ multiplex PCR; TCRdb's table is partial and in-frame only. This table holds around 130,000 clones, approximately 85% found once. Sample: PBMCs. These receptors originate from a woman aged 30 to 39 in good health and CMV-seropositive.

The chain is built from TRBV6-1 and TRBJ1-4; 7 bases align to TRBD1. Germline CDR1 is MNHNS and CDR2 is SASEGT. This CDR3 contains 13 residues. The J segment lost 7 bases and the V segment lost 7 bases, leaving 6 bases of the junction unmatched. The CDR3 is CASMGTVGEKLFF. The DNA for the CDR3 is TGTGCCAGCATGGGGACAGTTGGTGAAAAACTGTTTTTT.

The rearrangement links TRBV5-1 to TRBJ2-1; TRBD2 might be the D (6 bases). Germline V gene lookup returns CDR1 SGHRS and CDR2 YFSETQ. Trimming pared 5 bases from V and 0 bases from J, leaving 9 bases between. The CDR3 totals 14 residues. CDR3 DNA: TGCGCCAGCAGTCACGGGAGCTCCTACAATGAGCAGTTCTTC. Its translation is CASSHGSSYNEQFF.

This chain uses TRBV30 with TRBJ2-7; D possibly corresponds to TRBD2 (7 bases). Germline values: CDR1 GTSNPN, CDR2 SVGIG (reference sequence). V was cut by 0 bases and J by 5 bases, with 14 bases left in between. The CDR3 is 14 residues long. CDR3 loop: CAWSVGRGANEQYF. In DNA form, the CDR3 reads TGTGCCTGGAGTGTGGGCCGGGGGGCCAACGAGCAGTACTTC.

This CDR3 is CASSLRPRQTANQPQHF. DNA for the CDR3: TGTGCCAGCAGCTTAAGACCGCGCCAGACAGCTAATCAGCCCCAGCATTTT. This chain links TRBV7-2 with TRBJ1-5; D is possibly TRBD1 (5 bases). The germline V and J ends were trimmed by 2 bases and 4 bases, with 18 bases remaining between them. This CDR3 spans 17 amino acids. The germline V gene encodes CDR1 SGHTA and CDR2 FQGNSA.

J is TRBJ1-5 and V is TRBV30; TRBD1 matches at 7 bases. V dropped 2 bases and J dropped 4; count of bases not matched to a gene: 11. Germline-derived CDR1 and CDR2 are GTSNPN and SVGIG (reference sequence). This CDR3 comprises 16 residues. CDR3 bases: TGTGCCTGGAGTACCCCGACAGGGACTGGGAATCAGCCCCAGCATTTT. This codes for CAWSTPTGTGNQPQHF.

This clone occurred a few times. The CDR3 DNA is TGCGCCAGCAGCCAACTAGGAGAAAAACTGTTTTTT. The encoded protein is CASSQLGEKLFF. The V gene is TRBV4-1, the J gene TRBJ1-4; D remains unclear. Germline V gene lookup returns CDR1 MGHRA and CDR2 YSYEKL. The ends were cut back, 2 bases at V and 8 bases at J, with 6 bases in the middle. The CDR3 consists of 12 residues.

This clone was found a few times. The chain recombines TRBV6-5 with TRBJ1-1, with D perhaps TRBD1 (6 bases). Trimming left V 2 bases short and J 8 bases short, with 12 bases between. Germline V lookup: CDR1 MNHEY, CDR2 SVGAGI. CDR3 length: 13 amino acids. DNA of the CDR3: TGTGCCAGCAGTTACGGGGGGGCGGCCGAAGCTTTCTTT. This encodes CASSYGGAAEAFF.

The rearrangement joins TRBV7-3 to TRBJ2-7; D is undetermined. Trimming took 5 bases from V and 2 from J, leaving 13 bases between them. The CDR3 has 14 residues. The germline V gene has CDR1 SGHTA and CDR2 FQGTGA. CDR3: CASSPSDTTYEQYF. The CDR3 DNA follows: TGTGCCAGCAGCCCCTCCGACACAACCTACGAGCAGTACTTC.

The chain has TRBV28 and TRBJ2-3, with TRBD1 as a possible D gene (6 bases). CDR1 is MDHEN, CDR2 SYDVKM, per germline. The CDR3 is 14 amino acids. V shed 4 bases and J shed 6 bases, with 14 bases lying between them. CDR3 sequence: CASSWDIGRDTQYF. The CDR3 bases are TGTGCCAGCAGTTGGGACATAGGCAGGGATACGCAGTATTTT.

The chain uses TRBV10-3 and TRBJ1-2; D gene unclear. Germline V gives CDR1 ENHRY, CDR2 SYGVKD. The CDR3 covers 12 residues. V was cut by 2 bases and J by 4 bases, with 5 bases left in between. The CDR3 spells CAISETVYGYTF. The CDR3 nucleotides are TGTGCCATCAGTGAGACGGTCTATGGCTACACCTTC.

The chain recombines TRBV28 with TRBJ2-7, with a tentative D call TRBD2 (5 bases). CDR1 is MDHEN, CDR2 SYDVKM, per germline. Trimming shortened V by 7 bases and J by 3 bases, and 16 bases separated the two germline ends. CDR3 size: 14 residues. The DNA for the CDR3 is TGTGCCAGCAACACAGAGGGCAGGATCTACGAGCAGTACTTC. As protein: CASNTEGRIYEQYF.

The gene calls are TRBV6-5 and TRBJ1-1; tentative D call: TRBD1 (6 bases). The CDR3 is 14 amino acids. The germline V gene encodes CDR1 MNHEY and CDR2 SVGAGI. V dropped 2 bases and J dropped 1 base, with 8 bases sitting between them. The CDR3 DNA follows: TGTGCCAGCAGTTACACACAGGGGAACACTGAAGCTTTCTTT. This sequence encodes CASSYTQGNTEAFF.

The CDR3: CASSELGRGTGANQPQHF. DNA of the CDR3: TGTGCCAGCAGTGAATTGGGGAGGGGGACAGGGGCTAATCAGCCCCAGCATTTT. V and J are TRBV6-1 and TRBJ1-5, with TRBD1 matching over 10 bases. This CDR3 has 18 residues. The germline CDR1 and CDR2 sequences are MNHNS and SASEGT. V gave up 2 bases and J gave up 4 bases; unmatched junction bases: 11.

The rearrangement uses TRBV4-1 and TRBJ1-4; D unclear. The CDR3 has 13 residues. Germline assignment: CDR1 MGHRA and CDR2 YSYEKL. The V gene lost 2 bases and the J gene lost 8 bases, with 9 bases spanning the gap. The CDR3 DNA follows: TGCGCCAGCAGCCAACCACAGTCCGAAAAACTGTTTTTT. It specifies CASSQPQSEKLFF.

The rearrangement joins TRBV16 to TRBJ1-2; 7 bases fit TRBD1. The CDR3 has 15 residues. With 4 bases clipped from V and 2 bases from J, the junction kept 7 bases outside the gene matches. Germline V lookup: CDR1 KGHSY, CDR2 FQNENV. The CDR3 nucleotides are TGTGCCAGCAGCCGCCCAGGGGGGAGGAACTATGGCTACACCTTC. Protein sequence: CASSRPGGRNYGYTF.

CDR3 nucleotides: TGTGCCAGCAGCATCCCTCAAGAGACCCAGTACTTC. Its protein product is CASSIPQETQYF. The chain joins TRBV5-6 to TRBJ2-5; D uncertain. The CDR3 consists of 12 residues. Trimming removed 4 bases at V and 2 bases at J, with 6 bases between. From germline, CDR1 is SGHDT and CDR2 YYEEEE.

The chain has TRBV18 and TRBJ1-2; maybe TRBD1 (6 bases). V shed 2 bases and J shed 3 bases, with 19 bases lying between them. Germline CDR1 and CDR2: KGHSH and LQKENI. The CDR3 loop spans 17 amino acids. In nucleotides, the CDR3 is TGTGCCAGCTCACCAGACCGGGACACTCCTCAGGACTATGGCTACACCTTC. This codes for CASSPDRDTPQDYGYTF.

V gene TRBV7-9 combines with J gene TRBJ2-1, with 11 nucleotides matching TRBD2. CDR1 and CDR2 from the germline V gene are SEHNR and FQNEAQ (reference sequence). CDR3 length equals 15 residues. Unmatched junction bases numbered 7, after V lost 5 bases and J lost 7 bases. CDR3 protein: CASSPRASGGNEQFF. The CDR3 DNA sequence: TGTGCCAGCAGCCCCAGGGCTAGCGGGGGGAATGAGCAGTTCTTC.

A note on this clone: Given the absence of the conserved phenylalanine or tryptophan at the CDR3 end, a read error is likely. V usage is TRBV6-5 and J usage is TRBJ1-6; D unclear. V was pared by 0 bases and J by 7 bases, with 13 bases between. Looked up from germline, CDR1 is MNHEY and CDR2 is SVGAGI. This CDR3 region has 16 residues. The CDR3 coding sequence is TGTGCCAGCAGTTACTCATCGGTTATTCAAAATTCACCCCTCCACCTT. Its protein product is CASSYSSVIQNSPLHL.

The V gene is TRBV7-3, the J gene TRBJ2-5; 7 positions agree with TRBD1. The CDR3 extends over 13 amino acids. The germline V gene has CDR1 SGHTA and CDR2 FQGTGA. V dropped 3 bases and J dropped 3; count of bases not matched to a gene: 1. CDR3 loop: CASSFGQEETQYF. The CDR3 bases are TGTGCCAGCAGCTTCGGACAGGAAGAGACCCAGTACTTC.

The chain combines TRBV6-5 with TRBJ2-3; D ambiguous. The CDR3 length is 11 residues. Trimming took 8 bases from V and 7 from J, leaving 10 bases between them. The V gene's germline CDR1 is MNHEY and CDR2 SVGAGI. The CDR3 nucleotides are TGTGCCAGCGGAGACGGTTATACGCAGTATTTT. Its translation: CASGDGYTQYF.

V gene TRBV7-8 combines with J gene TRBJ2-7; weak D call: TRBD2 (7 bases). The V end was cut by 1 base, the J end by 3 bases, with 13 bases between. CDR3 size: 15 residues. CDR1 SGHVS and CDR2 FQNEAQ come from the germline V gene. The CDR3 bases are TGTGCCAGCAGCTTAGAATCGGGGGGCTACTACGAGCAGTACTTC. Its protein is CASSLESGGYYEQYF.

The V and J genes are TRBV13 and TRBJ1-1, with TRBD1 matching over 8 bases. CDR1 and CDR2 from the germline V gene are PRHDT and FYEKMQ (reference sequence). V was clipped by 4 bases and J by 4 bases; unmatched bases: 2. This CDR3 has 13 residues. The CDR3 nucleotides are TGTGCCAGCAGCTCGACAGGGGTCACTGAAGCTTTCTTT. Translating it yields CASSSTGVTEAFF.